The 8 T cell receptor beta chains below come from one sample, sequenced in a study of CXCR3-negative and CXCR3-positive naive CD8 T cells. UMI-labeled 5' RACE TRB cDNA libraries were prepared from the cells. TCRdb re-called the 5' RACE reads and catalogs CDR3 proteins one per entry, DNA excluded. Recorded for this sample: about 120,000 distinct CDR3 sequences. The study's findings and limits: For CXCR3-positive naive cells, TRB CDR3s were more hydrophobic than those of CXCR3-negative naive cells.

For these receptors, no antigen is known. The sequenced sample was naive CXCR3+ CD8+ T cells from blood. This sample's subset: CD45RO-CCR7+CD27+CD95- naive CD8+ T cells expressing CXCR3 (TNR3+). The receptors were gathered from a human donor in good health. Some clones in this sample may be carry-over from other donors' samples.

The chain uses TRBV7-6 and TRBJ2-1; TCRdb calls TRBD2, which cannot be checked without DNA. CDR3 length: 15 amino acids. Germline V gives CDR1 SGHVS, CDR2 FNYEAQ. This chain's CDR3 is CASSLAGPPYNEQFF.

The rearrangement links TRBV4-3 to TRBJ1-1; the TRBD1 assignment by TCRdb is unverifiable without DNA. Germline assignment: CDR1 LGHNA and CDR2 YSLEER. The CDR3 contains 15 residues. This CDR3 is CASSFGTGMNTEAFF.

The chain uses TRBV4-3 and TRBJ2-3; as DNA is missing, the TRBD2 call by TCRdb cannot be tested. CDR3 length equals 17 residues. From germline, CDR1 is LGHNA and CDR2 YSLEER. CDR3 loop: CASSQEPVAGESDTQYF.

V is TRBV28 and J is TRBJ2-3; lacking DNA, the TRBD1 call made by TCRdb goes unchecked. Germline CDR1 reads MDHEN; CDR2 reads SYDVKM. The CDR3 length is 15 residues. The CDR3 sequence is CASSLGPGRADTQYF.

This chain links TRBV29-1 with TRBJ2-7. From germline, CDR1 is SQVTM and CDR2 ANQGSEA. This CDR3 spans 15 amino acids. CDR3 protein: CSVEGLAGRAYEQYF.

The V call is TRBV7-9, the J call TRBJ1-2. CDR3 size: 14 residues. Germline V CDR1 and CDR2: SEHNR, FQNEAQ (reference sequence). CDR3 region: CASSLEGPLYGYTF.

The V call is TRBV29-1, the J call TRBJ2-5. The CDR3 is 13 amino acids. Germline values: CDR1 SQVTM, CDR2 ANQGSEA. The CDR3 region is CSVEVVFEETQYF.

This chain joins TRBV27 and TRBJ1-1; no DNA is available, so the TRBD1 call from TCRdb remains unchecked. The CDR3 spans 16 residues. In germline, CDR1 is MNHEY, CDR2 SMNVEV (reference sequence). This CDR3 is CASSLVGQGLNTEAFF.